The T cell receptor (beta chain) under discussion was sequenced for a study of cytomegalovirus exposure and HLA in healthy donors. Study conclusions and caveats: In a later analysis, the majority of CMV-associated beta chains seemingly showed HLA restriction.

A multiplex PCR was run with 60 Vbeta primers and 13 Jbeta primers. The data were produced by immunoSEQ multiplex PCR, yet TCRdb's version contains in-frame clones alone and is incomplete. Of roughly 190,000 clones listed, 70% to 80% are singletons. As regards this clone: The target antigen is unknown.

Input material: PBMCs. The receptor was derived from a woman aged 45-60 years in good health and CMV-seronegative.

The CDR3 DNA reads as TGTGCCAGCAGTGTAGAGATCGGCTACGAGCAGTACTTC. Translated, it gives CASSVEIGYEQYF. The chain is built from TRBV6-1 and TRBJ2-7, with D unclear. Trimming stripped 4 bases from V and 3 bases from J, with 10 bases between. Germline V gene sequence: CDR1 MNHNS, CDR2 SASEGT. There are 13 residues in the CDR3.